The 26 T cell receptor beta chains listed next were all sequenced from one sample in a study of PD-1 blockade in mismatch repair-deficient tumors. The assay was immunoSEQ multiplex PCR, and TCRdb's table has in-frame clones only and misses some. The data hold about 120,000 clones, with 85% to 90% observed a single time. Sequencing used peripheral blood, obtained 44 weeks after starting pembrolizumab. These receptors were taken from an adult with mismatch repair-deficient cancer.

The V and J genes are TRBV12-5 and TRBJ2-3; 7 bases are shared with TRBD2. This CDR3 is 16 amino acids long. Trimming at V came to 0 bases and at J to 2 bases, leaving 5 bases not matched to a gene. CDR1 is LGHNT, CDR2 FRNRAP, per germline. This chain's CDR3 is CASGLVSSGNTDTQYF. CDR3 coding DNA: TGTGCTAGTGGTTTGGTCTCTAGCGGCAACACAGATACGCAGTATTTT.

The genes are TRBV7-6 and TRBJ2-3, with 8 bases aligning to TRBD2. Per the germline V gene, CDR1 is SGHVS and CDR2 is FNYEAQ. The CDR3 spans 17 residues. V gave up 5 bases and J gave up 6 bases; unmatched junction bases: 16. CDR3 coding DNA: TGTGCCAGCAGCCCAGGGCGGGGGGTTCTTTCGTTGGATACGCAGTATTTT. Protein sequence: CASSPGRGVLSLDTQYF.

This clone occurred once. The chain links TRBV4-1 to TRBJ1-4, with TRBD1 matching 8 bases. The CDR3 contains 15 residues. V was clipped by 0 bases and J by 4 bases; unmatched bases: 1. Germline loops: CDR1 MGHRA, CDR2 YSYEKL. For the CDR3, the DNA is TGCGCCAGCAGCCAAGAGGGGACAGGTAATGAAAAACTGTTTTTT. Protein: CASSQEGTGNEKLFF.

This clone was picked up a small number of times. The chain recombines TRBV4-1 with TRBJ2-1; TRBD2 matches at 13 bases. The CDR3 loop spans 16 amino acids. Germline lookup yields CDR1 MGHRA and CDR2 YSYEKL. Trimming took 4 bases from V and 7 from J; bases not matched to a gene: 7. CDR3 protein: CASSRVGTSGTNEQFF. Here the CDR3 DNA reads TGCGCCAGCAGCCGCGTCGGGACTAGCGGGACGAATGAGCAGTTCTTC.

This rearrangement joins TRBV5-5 to TRBJ2-7, with 10 bases lining up with TRBD2. V lost 0 bases to trimming and J lost 4 bases; unmatched junction nucleotides: 4. This CDR3 spans 15 amino acids. Germline CDR1 is SGHKS and CDR2 is YYEKEE (reference sequence). The CDR3 nucleotides are TGTGCCAGCAGCTTGGTCGGTAGCGGGAGGTACGAGCAGTACTTC. Its protein product is CASSLVGSGRYEQYF.

This chain connects TRBV5-6 to TRBJ2-2, with 13 bases identical to TRBD2. Germline assignment: CDR1 SGHDT and CDR2 YYEEEE. The CDR3 has 15 residues. J was trimmed by 7 bases and V by 2 bases; bases with no gene match: 2. The CDR3 reads CASSLGLAGVGELFF. The CDR3, as DNA: TGTGCCAGCAGCTTAGGACTAGCGGGAGTCGGGGAGCTGTTTTTT.

The chain links TRBV28 to TRBJ1-1, with D possibly TRBD1 on 5 matching bases. Germline V gene lookup returns CDR1 MDHEN and CDR2 SYDVKM. Trimming pared 2 bases from V and 6 bases from J, leaving 10 bases between. The CDR3 runs to 13 residues. CDR3 sequence: CASSLVGGAEAFF. The CDR3 nucleotides are TGTGCCAGCAGTTTAGTGGGGGGGGCTGAAGCTTTCTTT. The variable domain in full, with the rest retrieved from reference TRBV28 and TRBJ1-1, is DVKVTQSSRYLVKRTGEKVFLECVQDMDHENMFWYRQDPGLGLRLIYFSYDVKMKEKGDIPEGYSVSREKKERFSLILESASTNQTSMYLCASSLVGGAEAFFGQGTRLTVV.

The chain carries TRBV4-1 and TRBJ2-1; D call uncertain. The V end was cut by 1 base, the J end by 4 bases, with 17 bases between. Germline CDR1 MGHRA, CDR2 YSYEKL. The CDR3 loop spans 17 amino acids. This chain's CDR3 is CASSQVPAPPSYNEQFF. Here the CDR3 DNA reads TGCGCCAGCAGCCAAGTCCCCGCGCCACCTTCTTACAATGAGCAGTTCTTC.

This clone was observed a handful of times. Other DNA sequences in the same sample also yield this CDR3. The rearrangement uses TRBV7-6 and TRBJ2-5; D is unresolved. The germline V gene encodes CDR1 SGHVS and CDR2 FNYEAQ. CDR3 length: 13 amino acids. Trimming cost V 1 base and J 2 bases, with 5 bases left between them. The CDR3 sequence: CASSLGRQETQYF. The CDR3 nucleotides are TGTGCCAGCAGCTTAGGCAGACAAGAGACCCAGTACTTC.

V and J are TRBV5-1 and TRBJ2-2; the D is unclear. The germline CDR1 and CDR2 sequences are SGHRS and YFSETQ. The V end lost 0 bases, the J end lost 7 bases, and 10 bases lay between the germline ends. The CDR3 has 14 amino acids. CDR3 bases: TGCGCCAGCAGCTTGGTTCGGCAAGGCGGGGAGCTGTTTTTT. Its protein product is CASSLVRQGGELFF.

The genes are TRBV1 and TRBJ2-1; the table's D call TRBD2 went unverified against the DNA. TRBV1 is a pseudogene locus. The CDR3 is 22 amino acids. The CDR3 region has the DNA TGCACCAGCAGCCAAGATTTAAGGCTAGCGGGAGGCAACCCGAGTACTTACAATGAGCAGTTCTTC. It codes for CTSSQDLRLAGGNPSTYNEQFF.

The chain combines TRBV28 with TRBJ2-2; possibly TRBD2 for D (5 bases). The CDR3 extends over 16 amino acids. Trimming took 3 bases from V and 1 from J, leaving 12 bases between them. The germline gives CDR1 MDHEN, CDR2 SYDVKM. The CDR3 nucleotides read TGTGCCAGCAGTTTCCGGGGTGGGAAGAACACCGGGGAGCTGTTTTTT. Residues: CASSFRGGKNTGELFF. The full variable domain, its missing parts supplied by reference TRBV28 and TRBJ2-2, is DVKVTQSSRYLVKRTGEKVFLECVQDMDHENMFWYRQDPGLGLRLIYFSYDVKMKEKGDIPEGYSVSREKKERFSLILESASTNQTSMYLCASSFRGGKNTGELFFGEGSRLTVL.

The chain has TRBV5-1 and TRBJ2-3, with D hard to call. V lost 0 bases, J lost 0 bases, and 8 bases lay in between. This CDR3 has 15 amino acids. Germline V gives CDR1 SGHRS, CDR2 YFSETQ. The chain's CDR3 is CASSLDGDSTDTQYF. The CDR3 region has the DNA TGCGCCAGCAGCTTGGACGGAGATAGCACAGATACGCAGTATTTT.

CDR3 nucleotide sequence: TGCGCCAGCAGCTCCGGACAGACCACAGATACGCAGTATTTT. It yields the protein CASSSGQTTDTQYF. The gene calls are TRBV5-1 and TRBJ2-3; D may be TRBD1 (6 bases). The germline V gene has CDR1 SGHRS and CDR2 YFSETQ. This CDR3 region has 14 residues. The V end was cut by 3 bases, the J end by 2 bases, with 10 bases between.

The CDR3 protein is CASSPFSGGGTDTQYF. The CDR3 DNA follows: TGTGCCAGCAGTCCCTTTAGCGGAGGGGGCACAGATACGCAGTATTTT. The rearrangement links TRBV27 to TRBJ2-3, with TRBD2 as a possible D gene (6 bases). The V gene's germline CDR1 is MNHEY and CDR2 SMNVEV (reference sequence). V shed 5 bases and J shed 1 base, with 16 bases lying between them. The CDR3 length is 16 residues.

This sequence joins TRBV28 and TRBJ2-7, with D perhaps TRBD1 (8 bases). Germline V gives CDR1 MDHEN, CDR2 SYDVKM. The CDR3 has 15 residues. The V gene lost 4 bases and the J gene lost 4 bases, with 17 bases spanning the gap. The CDR3 region has the DNA TGTGCCAGCAGTTCAACCTACAGGGGGGGATACGAGCAGTACTTC. It codes for CASSSTYRGGYEQYF.

The chain employs TRBV11-2 and TRBJ1-2; D ambiguous. Trimming left V 3 bases short and J 6 bases short, with 11 bases between. CDR1 and CDR2 (germline): SGHAT, FQNNGV. The length of the CDR3 is 13 residues. The CDR3 is CASSLSETHGYTF. The CDR3 DNA sequence: TGTGCCAGCAGCTTGTCCGAGACCCATGGCTACACCTTC.

The rearrangement joins TRBV5-1 to TRBJ1-1; weak D call: TRBD1 (6 bases). Per germline, CDR1 SGHRS and CDR2 YFSETQ. This CDR3 contains 13 residues. V shed 0 bases and J shed 8 bases, with 11 bases lying between them. The CDR3 bases are TGCGCCAGCAGCTTGGCCGGCCAGGGGGAAGCTTTCTTT. Its translation: CASSLAGQGEAFF.

The V and J genes are TRBV11-2 and TRBJ2-7; possible D gene TRBD1, 6 bases. This CDR3 contains 15 residues. Germline assignment: CDR1 SGHAT and CDR2 FQNNGV. The ends were cut back, 4 bases at V and 5 bases at J, with 18 bases in the middle. As DNA, the CDR3 is TGTGCCAGCAGCTCGTCCGGGACAAGGGGTGACGAGCAGTACTTC. Its translation is CASSSSGTRGDEQYF.

The V call is TRBV19, the J call TRBJ1-1; the D gene is possibly TRBD1 (6 bases). With 3 bases removed from V and 1 base from J, the gap between germline ends came to 12 bases. The CDR3 length is 15 residues. CDR1 LNHDA and CDR2 SQIVND come from the germline V gene (reference sequence). The CDR3 DNA follows: TGTGCCAGTAGTATTCGGGGGGCAGGGAACACTGAAGCTTTCTTT. Residues: CASSIRGAGNTEAFF.

The chain carries TRBV28 and TRBJ2-2; D remains unclear. The CDR3 totals 14 residues. Trimming removed 8 bases at V and 0 bases at J, with 10 bases between. CDR1 and CDR2 from the germline V gene are MDHEN and SYDVKM. In nucleotides, the CDR3 is TGTGCCAGCCTGGAAGGGTCGAACACCGGGGAGCTGTTTTTT. Translation gives CASLEGSNTGELFF.

The V call is TRBV6-6, the J call TRBJ2-7; D is possibly TRBD1 (5 bases). CDR1 MNHNY and CDR2 SVGAGI come from the germline V gene (reference sequence). With 0 bases removed from V and 6 bases from J, the gap between germline ends came to 9 bases. There are 13 residues in the CDR3. The CDR3 region has the DNA TGTGCCAGCAGTTACTCGAATAGGGGCGAGCAGTACTTC. Its protein product is CASSYSNRGEQYF.

As to this clone: Within the sample, other DNA sequences also encode this same CDR3. The chain recombines TRBV4-2 with TRBJ1-1; D gene uncertain. Germline loops: CDR1 LGHNA, CDR2 YNFKEQ. V lost 8 bases and J lost 1, with 23 bases in between. The length of the CDR3 is 17 residues. The CDR3 loop is CASLSRTGSSRNTEAFF. The CDR3 DNA is TGTGCCAGCCTCTCAAGGACGGGATCTAGTCGGAACACTGAAGCTTTCTTT.

The chain joins TRBV18 to TRBJ2-7; 8 bases match TRBD2. The V segment lost 3 bases and the J segment 3 bases; nucleotides outside the gene matches: 10. This CDR3 has 16 amino acids. The germline V gene encodes CDR1 KGHSH and CDR2 LQKENI. CDR3 region: CASSPRGKREYYEQYF. The CDR3, as DNA: TGTGCCAGCTCACCCCGGGGGAAGCGGGAGTACTACGAGCAGTACTTC.

The rearrangement joins TRBV29-1 to TRBJ2-1; no definite D call. The CDR3 length is 14 residues. Trimming cost V 6 bases and J 14 bases, with 26 bases left between them. The germline V gene encodes CDR1 SQVTM and CDR2 ANQGSEA. As DNA, the CDR3 is TGCAGCGTCGTGGATCCGCATCAGCCCGAGCAGGAGTTCTTC. This encodes CSVVDPHQPEQEFF.

The chain combines TRBV28 with TRBJ2-5, with 10 bases aligning to TRBD1. The V gene end was trimmed by 5 bases and the J gene end by 5 bases; junction bases not matched to a gene: 8. Germline V gene data show CDR1 as MDHEN and CDR2 as SYDVKM. The length of the CDR3 is 15 residues. The CDR3 reads CASSPQTGGWETQYF. The CDR3, as DNA: TGTGCCAGCAGTCCACAGACAGGGGGCTGGGAGACCCAGTACTTC.